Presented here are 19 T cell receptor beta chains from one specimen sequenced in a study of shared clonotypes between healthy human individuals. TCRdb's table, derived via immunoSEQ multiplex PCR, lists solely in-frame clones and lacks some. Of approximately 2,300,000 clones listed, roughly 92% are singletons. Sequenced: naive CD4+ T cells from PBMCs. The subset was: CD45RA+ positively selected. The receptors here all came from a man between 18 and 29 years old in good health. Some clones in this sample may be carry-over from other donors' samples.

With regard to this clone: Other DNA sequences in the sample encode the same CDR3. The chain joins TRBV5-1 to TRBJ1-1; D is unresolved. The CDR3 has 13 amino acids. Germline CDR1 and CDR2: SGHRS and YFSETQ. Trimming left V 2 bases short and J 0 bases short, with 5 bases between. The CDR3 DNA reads TGCGCCAGCAGCTTTTGGGTGAACACTGAAGCTTTCTTT. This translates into CASSFWVNTEAFF.

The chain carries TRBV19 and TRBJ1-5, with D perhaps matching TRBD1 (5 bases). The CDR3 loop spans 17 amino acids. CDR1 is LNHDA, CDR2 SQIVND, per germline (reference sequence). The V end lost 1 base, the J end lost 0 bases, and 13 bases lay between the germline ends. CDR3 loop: CASSIAPGLLSNQPQHF. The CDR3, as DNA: TGTGCCAGTAGTATAGCCCCAGGGCTCCTTAGCAATCAGCCCCAGCATTTT.

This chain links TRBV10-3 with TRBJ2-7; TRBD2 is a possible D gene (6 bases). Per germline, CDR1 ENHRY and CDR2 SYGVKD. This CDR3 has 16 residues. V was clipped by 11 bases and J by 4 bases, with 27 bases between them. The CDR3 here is CAPLLRRGRKRYEQYF. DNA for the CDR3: TGTGCCCCTCTCCTCCGGAGGGGACGGAAACGGTACGAGCAGTACTTC.

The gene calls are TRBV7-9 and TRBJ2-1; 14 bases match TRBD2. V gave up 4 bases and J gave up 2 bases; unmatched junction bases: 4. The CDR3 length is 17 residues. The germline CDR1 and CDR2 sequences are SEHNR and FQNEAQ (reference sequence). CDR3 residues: CASSSGLAGEPYNEQFF. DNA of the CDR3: TGTGCCAGCAGCTCGGGACTAGCGGGAGAACCCTACAATGAGCAGTTCTTC.

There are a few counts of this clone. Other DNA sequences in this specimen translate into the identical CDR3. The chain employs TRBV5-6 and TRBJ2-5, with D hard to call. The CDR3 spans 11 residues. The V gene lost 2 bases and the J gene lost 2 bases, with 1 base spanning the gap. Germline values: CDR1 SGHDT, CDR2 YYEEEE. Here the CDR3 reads CASSFQETQYF. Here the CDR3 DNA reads TGTGCCAGCAGCTTTCAAGAGACCCAGTACTTC.

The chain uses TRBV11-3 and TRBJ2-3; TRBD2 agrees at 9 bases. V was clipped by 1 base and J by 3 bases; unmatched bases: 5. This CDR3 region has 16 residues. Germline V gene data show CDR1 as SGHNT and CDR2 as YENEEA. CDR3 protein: CASSLVRAGGTDTQYF. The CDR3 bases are TGTGCCAGCAGCTTAGTTCGAGCGGGAGGAACAGATACGCAGTATTTT.

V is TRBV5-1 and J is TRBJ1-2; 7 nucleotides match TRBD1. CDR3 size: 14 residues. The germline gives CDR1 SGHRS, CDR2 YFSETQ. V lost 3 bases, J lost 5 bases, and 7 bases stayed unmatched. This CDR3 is CASSWDSPRYGYTF. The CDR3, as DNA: TGCGCCAGCAGCTGGGACAGCCCCCGGTATGGCTACACCTTC. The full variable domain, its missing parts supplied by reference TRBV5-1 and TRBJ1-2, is KAGVTQTPRYLIKTRGQQVTLSCSPISGHRSVSWYQQTPGQGLQFLFEYFSETQRNKGNFPGRFSGRQFSNSRSEMNVSTLELGDSALYLCASSWDSPRYGYTFGSGTRLTVV.

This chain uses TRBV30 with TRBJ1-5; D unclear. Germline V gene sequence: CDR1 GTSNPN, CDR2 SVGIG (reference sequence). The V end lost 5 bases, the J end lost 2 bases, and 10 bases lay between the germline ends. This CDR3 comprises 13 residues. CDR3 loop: CAWQYGGNQPQHF. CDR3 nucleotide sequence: TGTGCCTGGCAATATGGGGGCAATCAGCCCCAGCATTTT. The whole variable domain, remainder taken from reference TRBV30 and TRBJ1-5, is SQTIHQWPATLVQPVGSPLSLECTVEGTSNPNLYWYRQAAGRGLQLLFYSVGIGQISSEVPQNLSASRPQDRQFILSSKKLLLSDSGFYLCAWQYGGNQPQHFGDGTRLSIL.

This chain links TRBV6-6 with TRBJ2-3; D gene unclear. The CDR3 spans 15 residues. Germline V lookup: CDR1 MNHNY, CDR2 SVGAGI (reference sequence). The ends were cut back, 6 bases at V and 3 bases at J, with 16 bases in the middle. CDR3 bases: TGTGCCAGCAGCTTCCCTGACTGGCAAACAGATACGCAGTATTTT. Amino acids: CASSFPDWQTDTQYF.

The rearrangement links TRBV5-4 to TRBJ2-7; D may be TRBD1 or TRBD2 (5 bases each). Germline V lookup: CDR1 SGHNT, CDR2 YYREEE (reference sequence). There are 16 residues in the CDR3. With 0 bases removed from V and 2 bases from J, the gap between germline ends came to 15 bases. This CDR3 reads CASSLGPGTGTYEQYF. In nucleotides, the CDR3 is TGTGCCAGCAGCTTGGGACCCGGGACGGGTACCTACGAGCAGTACTTC. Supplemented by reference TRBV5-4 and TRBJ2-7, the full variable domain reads ETGVTQSPTHLIKTRGQQVTLRCSSQSGHNTVSWYQQALGQGPQFIFQYYREEENGRGNFPPRFSGLQFPNYSSELNVNALELDDSALYLCASSLGPGTGTYEQYFGPGTRLTVT.

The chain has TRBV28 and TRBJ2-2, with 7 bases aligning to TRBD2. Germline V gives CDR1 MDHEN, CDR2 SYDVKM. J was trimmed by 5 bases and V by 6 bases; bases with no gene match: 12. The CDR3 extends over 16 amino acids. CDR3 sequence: CASSTTNGGRTGELFF. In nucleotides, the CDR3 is TGTGCCAGCAGCACTACAAACGGGGGGAGGACCGGGGAGCTGTTTTTT.

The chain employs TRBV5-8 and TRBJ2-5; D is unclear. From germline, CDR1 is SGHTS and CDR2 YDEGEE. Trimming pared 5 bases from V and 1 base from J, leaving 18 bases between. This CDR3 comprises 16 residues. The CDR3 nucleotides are TGTGCCAGCAGTTTTGCGCGGCTGGAACTCCAAGAGACCCAGTACTTC. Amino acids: CASSFARLELQETQYF.

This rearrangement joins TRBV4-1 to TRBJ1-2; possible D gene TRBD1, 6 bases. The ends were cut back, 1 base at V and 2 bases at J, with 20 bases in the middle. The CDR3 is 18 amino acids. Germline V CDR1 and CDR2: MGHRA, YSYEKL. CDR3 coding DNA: TGCGCCAGCAGCCAAGCGACCCCCTCCAGGGGAAACAACTATGGCTACACCTTC. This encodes CASSQATPSRGNNYGYTF.

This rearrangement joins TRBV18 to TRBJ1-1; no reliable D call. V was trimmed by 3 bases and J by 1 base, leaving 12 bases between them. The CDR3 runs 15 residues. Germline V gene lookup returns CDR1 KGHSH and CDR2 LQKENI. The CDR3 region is CASSPPASSNTEAFF. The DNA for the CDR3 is TGTGCCAGCTCACCGCCTGCCAGCTCGAACACTGAAGCTTTCTTT.

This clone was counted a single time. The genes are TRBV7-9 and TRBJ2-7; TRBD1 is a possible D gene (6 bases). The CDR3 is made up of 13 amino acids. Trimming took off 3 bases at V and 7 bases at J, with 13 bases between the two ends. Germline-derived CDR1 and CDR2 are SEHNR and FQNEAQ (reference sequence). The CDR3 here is CASSLDSVGEQYF. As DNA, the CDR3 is TGTGCCAGCAGCTTGGACAGCGTGGGGGAGCAGTACTTC. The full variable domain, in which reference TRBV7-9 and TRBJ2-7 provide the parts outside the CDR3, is DTGVSQNPRHKITKRGQNVTFRCDPISEHNRLYWYRQTLGQGPEFLTYFQNEAQLEKSRLLSDRFSAERPKGSFSTLEIQRTEQGDSAMYLCASSLDSVGEQYFGPGTRLTVT.

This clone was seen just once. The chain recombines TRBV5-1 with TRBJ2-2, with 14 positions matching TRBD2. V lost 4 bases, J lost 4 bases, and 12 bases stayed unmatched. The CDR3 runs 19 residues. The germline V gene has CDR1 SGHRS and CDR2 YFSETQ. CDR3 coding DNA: TGCGCCAGCAGCCGGCCCGGGACTAGCGGGAGTTTGGTCACCGGGGAGCTGTTTTTT. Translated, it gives CASSRPGTSGSLVTGELFF.

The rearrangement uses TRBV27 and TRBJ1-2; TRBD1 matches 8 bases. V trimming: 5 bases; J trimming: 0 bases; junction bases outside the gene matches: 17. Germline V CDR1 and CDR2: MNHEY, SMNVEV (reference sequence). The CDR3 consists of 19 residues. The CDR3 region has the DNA TGTGCCAGCAGTAGGAATGGACAGGGCATTAGTTTGACTAACTATGGCTACACCTTC. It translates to CASSRNGQGISLTNYGYTF.

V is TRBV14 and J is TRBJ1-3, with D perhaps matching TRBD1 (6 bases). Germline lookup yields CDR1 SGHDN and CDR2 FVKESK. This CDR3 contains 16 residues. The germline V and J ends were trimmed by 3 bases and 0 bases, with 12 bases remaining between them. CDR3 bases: TGTGCCAGCAGCCAGGGGGGGCAACCCTCTGGAAACACCATATATTTT. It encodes CASSQGGQPSGNTIYF.

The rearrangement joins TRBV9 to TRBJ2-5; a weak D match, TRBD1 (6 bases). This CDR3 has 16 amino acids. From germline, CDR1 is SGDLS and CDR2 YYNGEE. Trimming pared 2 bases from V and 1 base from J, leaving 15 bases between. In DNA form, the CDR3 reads TGTGCCAGCAGCGTTGGGATGGGACAAATCCAAGAGACCCAGTACTTC. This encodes CASSVGMGQIQETQYF.